Given below is one TCR beta chain in context. Its antigen remains unidentified. Base qualities were left out, and no much larger clone turns up one base away. The source of the sample is a study of primary melanoma T cells and metastatic recurrence (dated by TCRdb to the early 2020s). Background for the entire study: A total of 150 to 200 primary melanomas made up the cohort, all of stage T2 to T4 and more than 1 mm thick. Whether T-cell fraction and T-cell repertoire clonality in primary melanoma tumors predicted patient outcome was tested in the study. The T-cell fraction measured by TCR beta sequencing was compared against progression-free survival as the clinical outcome. Histopathological grading of tumor-infiltrating lymphocytes was compared with the T-cell fraction derived from sequencing. Results and caveats for the whole study, not just this receptor: The tumor T-cell fraction reportedly predicted progression-free survival independently of thickness, ulceration, mitotic rate and age. Compared with adding any other histopathological variable to tumor thickness, adding T-cell fraction reportedly produced a bigger improvement in progression-free survival prediction. The authors presented an effective T-cell-mediated antitumor response in primary melanoma only as a suggestion and not as a demonstrated mechanism. A T-cell fraction greater than 20% appeared to be protective whatever the ulceration status, mitotic rate or nodal disease.

Patients had primary melanoma that had been surgically resected and was considered potentially curable but at risk of metastatic recurrence. Libraries were made using the immunoSEQ multiplex PCR assay. Primary melanoma tumor tissue underwent high-throughput sequencing of the T-cell receptor beta chain. Regarding the original processing steps: Among the repertoire analyses were the distribution of insertions and deletions and the sharing of TCRB CDR3 between samples. The predictive value of the T-cell fraction was ranked against histopathological variables by a gradient-boosted model. The table was pulled from immuneACCESS by TCRdb, which kept in-frame rearrangements only. Such tables lose some clones; where checked, under half of the loss comes from unresolved V genes, and the rest has no known cause. The D gene and trimming were derived from the DNA, and the V and J assignments and clone size from that table. In this sample the table shows around 200 clones, more than 85% of which occur a single time. The leading ten clones occupy 25% to 35% of the sample.

The CDR3 sequence holds 18 residues, the cysteine and phenylalanine included. The entry retains the CDR3 DNA only, 54 bases that are in frame from base 1. The rearrangement joined TRBV23-1 to TRBJ2-5; 7 nucleotides in the junction match TRBD1. Matching the DNA end better, TRBJ2-7 makes the J call doubtful. TRBV23-1 has ORF status, its function being uncertain. What was sequenced was melanoma tumor tissue. This clonotype was obtained from a human donor with melanoma. The nucleotide sequence reads as follows: TGCGCCAGCAGCACTCCAGGGGGTAAAGCAGGCCTAATCTACGAGCAGTACTTC. This encodes CASSTPGGKAGLIYEQYF.